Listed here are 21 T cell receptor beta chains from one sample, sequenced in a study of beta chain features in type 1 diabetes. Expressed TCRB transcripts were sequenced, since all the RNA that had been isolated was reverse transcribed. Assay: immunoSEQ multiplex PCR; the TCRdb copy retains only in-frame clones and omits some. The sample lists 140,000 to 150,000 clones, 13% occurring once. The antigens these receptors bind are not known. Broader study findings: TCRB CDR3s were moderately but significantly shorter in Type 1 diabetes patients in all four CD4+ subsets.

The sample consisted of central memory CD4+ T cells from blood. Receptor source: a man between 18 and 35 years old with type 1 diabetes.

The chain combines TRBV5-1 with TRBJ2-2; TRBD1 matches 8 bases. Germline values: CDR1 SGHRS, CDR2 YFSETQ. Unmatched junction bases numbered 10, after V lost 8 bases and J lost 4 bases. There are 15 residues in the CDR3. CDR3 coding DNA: TGCGCCAGTTCCCCGGACAGGGCCAGCACCGGGGAGCTGTTTTTT. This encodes CASSPDRASTGELFF.

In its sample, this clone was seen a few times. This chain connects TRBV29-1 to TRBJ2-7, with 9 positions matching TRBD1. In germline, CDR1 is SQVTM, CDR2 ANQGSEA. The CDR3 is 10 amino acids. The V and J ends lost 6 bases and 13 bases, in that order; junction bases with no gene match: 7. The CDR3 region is CSVVRDRVYF. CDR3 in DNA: TGCAGCGTCGTCCGGGACAGGGTCTACTTC.

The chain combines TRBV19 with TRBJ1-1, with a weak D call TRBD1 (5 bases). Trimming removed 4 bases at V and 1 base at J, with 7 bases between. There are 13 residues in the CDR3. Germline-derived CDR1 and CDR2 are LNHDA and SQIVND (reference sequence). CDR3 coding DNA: TGTGCCAGTAGTAAGGGGACGAACACTGAAGCTTTCTTT. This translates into CASSKGTNTEAFF.

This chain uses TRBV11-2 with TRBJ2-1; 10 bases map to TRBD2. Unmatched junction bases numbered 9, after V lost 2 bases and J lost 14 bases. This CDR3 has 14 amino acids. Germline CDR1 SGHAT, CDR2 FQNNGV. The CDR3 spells CASSLPAGGPREFF. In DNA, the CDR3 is TGTGCCAGCAGCTTACCAGCGGGGGGGCCCCGGGAGTTCTTC.

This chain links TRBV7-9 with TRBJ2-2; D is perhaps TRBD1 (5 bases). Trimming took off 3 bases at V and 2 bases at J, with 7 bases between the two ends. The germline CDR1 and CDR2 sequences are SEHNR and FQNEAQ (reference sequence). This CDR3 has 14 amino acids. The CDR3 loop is CASSLDINTGELFF. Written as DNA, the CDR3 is TGTGCCAGCAGCTTGGACATTAACACCGGGGAGCTGTTTTTT.

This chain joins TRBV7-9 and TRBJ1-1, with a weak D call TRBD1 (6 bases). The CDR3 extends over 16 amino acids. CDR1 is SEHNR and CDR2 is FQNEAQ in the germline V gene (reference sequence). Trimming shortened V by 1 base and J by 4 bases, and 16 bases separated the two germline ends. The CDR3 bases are TGTGCCAGCAGCTTAGATTGGACAGTGAGTAGCACTGAAGCTTTCTTT. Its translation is CASSLDWTVSSTEAFF.

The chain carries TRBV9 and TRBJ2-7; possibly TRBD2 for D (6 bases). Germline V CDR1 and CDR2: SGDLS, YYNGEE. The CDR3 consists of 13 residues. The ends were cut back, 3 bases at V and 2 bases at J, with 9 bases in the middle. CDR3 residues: CASSGGGTYEQYF. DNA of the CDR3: TGTGCCAGCAGCGGAGGAGGGACCTACGAGCAGTACTTC.

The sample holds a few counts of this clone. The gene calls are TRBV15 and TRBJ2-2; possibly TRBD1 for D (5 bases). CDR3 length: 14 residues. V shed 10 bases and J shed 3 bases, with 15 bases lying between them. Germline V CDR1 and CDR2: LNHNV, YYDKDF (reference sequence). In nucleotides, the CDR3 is TGTGCCAGCAAAACTCAGGGTTACACCGGGGAGCTGTTTTTT. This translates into CASKTQGYTGELFF.

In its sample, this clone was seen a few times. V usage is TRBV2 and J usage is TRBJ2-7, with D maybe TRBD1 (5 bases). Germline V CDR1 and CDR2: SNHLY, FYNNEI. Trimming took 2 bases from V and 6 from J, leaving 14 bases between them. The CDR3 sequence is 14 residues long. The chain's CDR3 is CASSERGLVPEQYF. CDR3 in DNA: TGTGCCAGCAGTGAAAGGGGTCTAGTCCCCGAGCAGTACTTC.

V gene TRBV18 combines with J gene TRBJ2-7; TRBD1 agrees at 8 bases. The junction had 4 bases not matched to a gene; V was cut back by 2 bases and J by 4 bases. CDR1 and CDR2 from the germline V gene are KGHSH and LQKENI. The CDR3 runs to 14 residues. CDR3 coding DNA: TGTGCCAGCTCACCAATCAGGGGGCAGTACGAGCAGTACTTC. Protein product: CASSPIRGQYEQYF. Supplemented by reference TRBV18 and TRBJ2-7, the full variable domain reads NAGVMQNPRHLVRRRGQEARLRCSPMKGHSHVYWYRQLPEEGLKFMVYLQKENIIDESGMPKERFSAEFPKEGPSILRIQQVVRGDSAAYFCASSPIRGQYEQYFGPGTRLTVT.

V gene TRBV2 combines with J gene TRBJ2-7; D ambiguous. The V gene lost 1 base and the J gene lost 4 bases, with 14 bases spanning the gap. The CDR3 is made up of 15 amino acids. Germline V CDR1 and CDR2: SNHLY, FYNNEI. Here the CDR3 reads CASSEEAARAYEQYF. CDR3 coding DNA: TGTGCCAGCAGTGAAGAGGCGGCGAGAGCGTACGAGCAGTACTTC.

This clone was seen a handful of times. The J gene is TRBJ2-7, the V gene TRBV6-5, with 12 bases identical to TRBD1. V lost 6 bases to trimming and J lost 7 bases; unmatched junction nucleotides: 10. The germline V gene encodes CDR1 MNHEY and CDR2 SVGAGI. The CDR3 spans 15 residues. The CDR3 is CASSPWGQGAQEQYF. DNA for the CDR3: TGTGCCAGCAGCCCCTGGGGACAGGGGGCCCAAGAGCAGTACTTC.

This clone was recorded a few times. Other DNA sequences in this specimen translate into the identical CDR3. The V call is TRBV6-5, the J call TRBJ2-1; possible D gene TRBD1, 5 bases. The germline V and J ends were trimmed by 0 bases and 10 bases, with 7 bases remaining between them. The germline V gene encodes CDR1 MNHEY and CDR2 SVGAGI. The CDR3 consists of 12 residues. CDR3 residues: CASSYSGREQFF. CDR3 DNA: TGTGCCAGCAGTTACTCGGGGCGAGAGCAGTTCTTC.

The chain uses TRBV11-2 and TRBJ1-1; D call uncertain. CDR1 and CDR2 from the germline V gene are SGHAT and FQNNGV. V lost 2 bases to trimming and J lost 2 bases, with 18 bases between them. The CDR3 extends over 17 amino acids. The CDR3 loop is CASSLSHYKDRNTEAFF. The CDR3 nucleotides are TGTGCCAGCAGCTTAAGCCATTACAAGGACCGAAACACTGAAGCTTTCTTT. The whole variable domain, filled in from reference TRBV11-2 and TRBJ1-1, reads EAGVAQSPRYKIIEKRQSVAFWCNPISGHATLYWYQQILGQGPKLLIQFQNNGVVDDSQLPKDRFSAERLKGVDSTLKIQPAKLEDSAVYLCASSLSHYKDRNTEAFFGQGTRLTVV.

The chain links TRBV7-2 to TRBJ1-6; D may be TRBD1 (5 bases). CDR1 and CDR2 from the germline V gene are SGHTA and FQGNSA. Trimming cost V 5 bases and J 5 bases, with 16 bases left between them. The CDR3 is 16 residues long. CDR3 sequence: CASSPAQTANNSPLHF. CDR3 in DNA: TGTGCCAGCAGCCCAGCCCAGACAGCAAATAATTCACCCCTCCACTTT.

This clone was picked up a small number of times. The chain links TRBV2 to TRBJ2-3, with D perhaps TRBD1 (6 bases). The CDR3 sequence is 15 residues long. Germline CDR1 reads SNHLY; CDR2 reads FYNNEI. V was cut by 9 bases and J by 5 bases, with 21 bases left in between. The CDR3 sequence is CARKTATTGKDTQYF. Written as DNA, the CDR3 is TGTGCCAGGAAGACGGCGACTACAGGGAAAGATACGCAGTATTTT.

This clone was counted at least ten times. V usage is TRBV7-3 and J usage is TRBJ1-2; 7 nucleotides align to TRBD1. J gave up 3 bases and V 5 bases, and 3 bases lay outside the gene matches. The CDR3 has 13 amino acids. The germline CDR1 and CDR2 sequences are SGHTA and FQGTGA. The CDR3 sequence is CASSKGQHYGYTF. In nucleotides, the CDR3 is TGTGCCAGCAGCAAGGGACAGCACTATGGCTACACCTTC.

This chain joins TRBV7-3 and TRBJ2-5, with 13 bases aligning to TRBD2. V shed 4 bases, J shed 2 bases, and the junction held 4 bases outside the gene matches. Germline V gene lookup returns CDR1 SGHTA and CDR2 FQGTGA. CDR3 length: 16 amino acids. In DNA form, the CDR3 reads TGTGCCAGCAGCTCCGGGACTAGCGGGGAACAAGAGACCCAGTACTTC. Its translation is CASSSGTSGEQETQYF.

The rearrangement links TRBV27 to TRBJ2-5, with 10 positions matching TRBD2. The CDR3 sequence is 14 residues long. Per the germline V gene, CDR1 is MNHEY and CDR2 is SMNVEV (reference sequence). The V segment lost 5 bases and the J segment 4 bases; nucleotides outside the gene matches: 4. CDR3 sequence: CASSRSSGGETQYF. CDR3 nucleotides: TGTGCCAGCAGTCGATCTAGCGGGGGAGAGACCCAGTACTTC.

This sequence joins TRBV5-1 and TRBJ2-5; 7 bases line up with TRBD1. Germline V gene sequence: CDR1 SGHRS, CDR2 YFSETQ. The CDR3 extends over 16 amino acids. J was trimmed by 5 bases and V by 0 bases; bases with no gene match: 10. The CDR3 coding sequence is TGCGCCAGCAGCTTGGGACCCGAGGGGGCAAGCGAGACCCAGTACTTC. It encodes CASSLGPEGASETQYF.

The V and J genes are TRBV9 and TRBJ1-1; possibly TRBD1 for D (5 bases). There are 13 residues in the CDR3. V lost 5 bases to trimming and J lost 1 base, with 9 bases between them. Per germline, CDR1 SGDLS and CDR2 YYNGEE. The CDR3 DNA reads TGTGCCAGCAGGCAGACAGAGAACACTGAAGCTTTCTTT. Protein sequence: CASRQTENTEAFF.